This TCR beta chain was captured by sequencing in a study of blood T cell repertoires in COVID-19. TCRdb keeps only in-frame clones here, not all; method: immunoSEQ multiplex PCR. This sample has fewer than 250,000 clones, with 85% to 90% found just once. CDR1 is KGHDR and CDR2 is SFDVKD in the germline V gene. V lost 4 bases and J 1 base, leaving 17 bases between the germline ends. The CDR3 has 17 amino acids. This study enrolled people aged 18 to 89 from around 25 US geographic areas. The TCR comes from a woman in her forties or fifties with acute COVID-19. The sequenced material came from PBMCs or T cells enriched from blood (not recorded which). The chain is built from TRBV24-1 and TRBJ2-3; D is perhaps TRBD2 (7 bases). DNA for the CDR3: TGTGCCACCAGTGAGGGGCCAACGGGGGGCCGCACAGATACGCAGTATTTT. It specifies CATSEGPTGGRTDTQYF.